Listed below are T cell receptor beta chains from one sample, sequenced in a study of blood T cell repertoires in COVID-19. Assay used: immunoSEQ multiplex PCR; TCRdb lists only in-frame clones, some missing. Of around 330,000 clones in the sample, around 90% were seen once. The sequencing sample was made of PBMCs or T cells enriched from blood (not recorded which). The receptors here all came from a man in his fifties or sixties who had recovered from COVID-19. Both conserved end residues are part of each CDR3. The D gene is left open where the match is weak. Clone size is stated in some rows and not others, as once, few, many or a class when expanded.

v_gene	abundance	d_gene	j_gene	CDR3aa	CDR3nt
TRBV23-1	-	-	TRBJ2-2	CASSRSTKGDTGELFF	TGCGCCAGCAGTCGATCGACAAAGGGGGACACCGGGGAGCTGTTTTTT
TRBV7-9	-	TRBD2	TRBJ2-5	CASSTSLGAASGRAETQYF	TGTGCCAGCAGCACATCCCTTGGCGCGGCTAGCGGGAGGGCGGAGACCCAGTACTTC
TRBV7-9	-	-	TRBJ2-4	CASSFDPGVKNIQYF	TGTGCCAGCAGCTTCGATCCGGGGGTCAAAAACATTCAGTACTTC
TRBV5-1	-	-	TRBJ2-1	CASSLAAGLNEQFF	TGCGCCAGCAGCTTGGCGGCAGGGTTGAATGAGCAGTTCTTC
TRBV30	-	TRBD2	TRBJ2-5	CAWSPTSHLETQYF	TGTGCCTGGAGCCCGACTAGCCACCTAGAGACCCAGTACTTC
TRBV11-2	-	-	TRBJ2-7	CASSLEGGDYEQYF	TGTGCCAGCAGCTTAGAAGGGGGTGACTACGAGCAGTACTTC
TRBV6-5	-	-	TRBJ1-1	CASRFREGMNTEAFF	TGTGCCAGCAGATTCAGGGAGGGCATGAACACTGAAGCTTTCTTT
TRBV7-9	-	-	TRBJ2-2	CASSRGDRDTGELFF	TGTGCCAGCAGCCGCGGGGATCGGGACACCGGGGAGCTGTTTTTT
TRBV14	-	-	TRBJ1-2	CASSPDGIYGYTF	TGTGCCAGCAGCCCAGACGGTATATATGGCTACACCTTC
TRBV18	-	TRBD2	TRBJ2-7	CASSPPGLADEQYF	TGTGCCAGCTCACCCCCGGGACTAGCAGACGAGCAGTACTTC
TRBV9	-	-	TRBJ2-1	CASSVAGNFNNEQFF	TGTGCCAGCAGCGTAGCAGGGAATTTCAACAATGAGCAGTTCTTC
TRBV18	-	-	TRBJ2-3	CASSPQPTTGIFHTDTQYF	TGTGCCAGCTCACCTCAACCTACCACAGGGATTTTCCACACAGATACGCAGTATTTT
TRBV28	-	TRBD2	TRBJ2-7	CASSLPPTSGAIF	TGTGCCAGCAGTTTACCTCCGACTAGCGGGGCGATCTTC
TRBV12-3/TRBV12-4	once	TRBD1	TRBJ1-2	CASSLWTGGDYTF	TGTGCCAGCAGTCTCTGGACAGGGGGCGACTACACCTTC
TRBV7-9	once	-	TRBJ1-5	CASSLLNQPQHF	TGTGCCAGCAGCCTCCTAAATCAGCCCCAGCATTTT
TRBV4-2	-	TRBD1	TRBJ1-1	CASSLTGGKNTEAFF	TGTGCCAGCAGCCTAACAGGGGGAAAGAACACTGAAGCTTTCTTT
TRBV5-1	-	-	TRBJ1-1	CASSLGGAGTEAFF	TGCGCCAGCAGCTTGGGTGGGGCAGGGACTGAAGCTTTCTTT
TRBV18	-	TRBD1	TRBJ1-2	CASSPGQGAPFNYGYTF	TGTGCCAGCTCACCGGGACAGGGGGCGCCTTTTAACTATGGCTACACCTTC
TRBV2	once	-	TRBJ2-7	CASHSRDTSYEQYF	TGTGCCAGCCATAGTAGGGACACCTCCTACGAGCAGTACTTC
TRBV28	few	TRBD1	TRBJ1-5	CASGQGGQPQHF	TGTGCCAGCGGACAGGGCGGACAGCCCCAGCATTTT
TRBV7-3	-	TRBD2	TRBJ2-7	CASSPGVAGGREQYF	TGTGCCAGCAGCCCTGGAGTAGCGGGAGGCCGCGAGCAGTACTTC
TRBV11-2	-	-	TRBJ1-1	CASSLAGDVGTEAFF	TGTGCCAGCAGCTTAGCGGGGGATGTCGGCACTGAAGCTTTCTTT
TRBV9	-	TRBD1	TRBJ1-2	CASSVVGGPLNGYTF	TGTGCCAGCAGCGTAGTAGGGGGCCCACTTAATGGCTACACCTTC
TRBV5-1	once	TRBD1	TRBJ1-2	CASRDQGQASYF	TGCGCCAGCAGGGACCAAGGACAGGCCTCCTACTTC
TRBV7-8	-	TRBD2	TRBJ2-2	CASSPTGTSGRTGELFF	TGTGCCAGCAGCCCAACCGGGACTAGCGGGAGGACCGGGGAGCTGTTTTTT
TRBV10-3	-	TRBD2	TRBJ2-7	CAISETGTSGTYEQYF	TGTGCCATCAGTGAGACCGGGACTAGCGGGACCTACGAGCAGTACTTC
TRBV24-1	few	TRBD2	TRBJ2-3	CATSDLLAGGTDTQYF	TGTGCCACCAGTGACCTCTTAGCGGGGGGCACAGATACGCAGTATTTT
TRBV10-3	-	TRBD1	TRBJ1-4	CAIGTGTVFEKLFF	TGTGCCATCGGGACCGGGACAGTGTTTGAAAAACTGTTTTTT
TRBV7-3	-	-	TRBJ2-1	CASSFGGASYNEQFF	TGTGCCAGCAGCTTCGGGGGAGCATCCTACAATGAGCAGTTCTTC
TRBV5-6	-	-	TRBJ2-7	CASSLGQKIYEQYF	TGTGCCAGCAGCTTGGGACAAAAAATTTACGAGCAGTACTTC
TRBV28	-	TRBD2	TRBJ2-7	CASTRQGASGSDEQYF	TGTGCCAGCACCCGGCAGGGGGCTAGCGGGAGCGACGAGCAGTACTTC
TRBV5-4	-	TRBD1	TRBJ2-5	CASSSSIGTEQETQYF	TGTGCCAGCAGTTCCTCTATCGGGACAGAACAAGAGACCCAGTACTTC
TRBV6-4	-	TRBD1	TRBJ2-7	CASSDWDRATSREQYF	TGTGCCAGCAGTGACTGGGACAGGGCAACCTCGCGCGAGCAGTACTTC
TRBV18	-	TRBD1	TRBJ1-2	CASSSVGQGAGRYGYTF	TGTGCCAGCTCCTCCGTGGGACAGGGGGCCGGACGCTATGGCTACACCTTC
TRBV10-3	once	-	TRBJ2-1	CAISELETYNEQFF	TGTGCCATCAGTGAACTGGAGACCTACAATGAGCAGTTCTTC
TRBV5-1	-	TRBD2	TRBJ2-3	CASSLGTSGTGDTQYF	TGCGCCAGCAGCTTAGGGACTAGCGGGACGGGAGATACGCAGTATTTT
TRBV28	few	-	TRBJ1-5	CASSLRKGMRNQPQHF	TGTGCCAGCAGTTTAAGGAAGGGGATGCGCAATCAGCCCCAGCATTTT
TRBV29-1	-	TRBD1	TRBJ1-5	CSVVQGANSNQPQHF	TGCAGCGTTGTACAGGGGGCAAATAGCAATCAGCCCCAGCATTTT
TRBV28	-	TRBD2	TRBJ2-1	CASRTSGNSYNEQFF	TGTGCCAGCCGGACTAGCGGGAACTCCTACAATGAGCAGTTCTTC
TRBV19	-	-	TRBJ2-2	CASSLSFANTGELFF	TGTGCCAGTAGCTTATCCTTTGCGAACACCGGGGAGCTGTTTTTT
TRBV10-3	-	-	TRBJ2-7	CAITNSREQYF	TGTGCCATCACCAATTCGAGGGAGCAGTACTTC
TRBV3-1/TRBV3-2	-	-	TRBJ1-2	CASSQEAGNPYGYTF	TGTGCCAGCAGCCAAGAGGCAGGGAACCCCTATGGCTACACCTTC
TRBV5-5	-	-	TRBJ1-5	CASSLVGQANQPQHF	TGTGCCAGCAGCTTGGTGGGCCAGGCCAATCAGCCCCAGCATTTT
TRBV5-1	-	TRBD2	TRBJ2-2	CASSLTAGANTGELFF	TGCGCCAGCAGCTTGACAGCGGGAGCGAACACCGGGGAGCTGTTTTTT
TRBV2	few	TRBD1	TRBJ1-1	CASINKDRGTEAFF	TGTGCCAGCATTAACAAGGACAGGGGTACTGAAGCTTTCTTT
TRBV6-5	-	-	TRBJ2-7	CASSFTYEQYF	TGTGCCAGCAGTTTCACCTACGAGCAGTACTTC
TRBV7-6	-	TRBD2	TRBJ2-7	CASSPTRGLAGEEQYF	TGTGCCAGCAGCCCGACCCGGGGACTAGCGGGGGAGGAGCAGTACTTC
TRBV27	-	TRBD2	TRBJ2-1	CASSLRLAGSSYNEQFF	TGTGCCAGCAGTTTGAGACTAGCGGGAAGCTCCTACAATGAGCAGTTCTTC
TRBV27	-	TRBD2	TRBJ2-1	CASSSRTLAGYYEQFF	TGTGCCAGCAGTTCCAGGACACTAGCGGGATATTATGAGCAGTTCTTC
TRBV23-1	-	TRBD1	TRBJ2-5	CASSQSLDRVLETQYF	TGCGCCAGCAGTCAATCGTTAGACAGGGTCCTAGAGACCCAGTACTTC
TRBV7-2	-	TRBD2	TRBJ2-3	CASSSPAGAGTDTQYF	TGTGCCAGCAGCTCGCCGGCGGGAGCGGGAACTGATACGCAGTATTTT
TRBV4-1	-	-	TRBJ1-2	CASSRQAMGNYGYTF	TGCGCCAGCAGCCGACAAGCAATGGGTAACTATGGCTACACCTTC
TRBV27	-	TRBD2	TRBJ2-4	CASSSRTSGYKNIQYF	TGTGCCAGCAGTTCCCGGACTAGCGGTTACAAAAACATTCAGTACTTC
TRBV15	-	TRBD1	TRBJ1-3	CATSRAGQVSGNTIYF	TGTGCCACCAGCAGAGCGGGACAGGTATCTGGAAACACCATATATTTT
TRBV27	-	TRBD2	TRBJ2-7	CASSFRAGGPEQYF	TGTGCCAGCAGTTTTCGAGCGGGAGGCCCCGAGCAGTACTTC
TRBV9	-	TRBD1	TRBJ2-5	CASSARQGETQYF	TGTGCCAGCAGCGCCCGACAGGGAGAGACCCAGTACTTC
TRBV24-1	-	TRBD1	TRBJ2-5	CATSENRGEETQYF	TGTGCCACCAGTGAAAACAGGGGAGAAGAGACCCAGTACTTC